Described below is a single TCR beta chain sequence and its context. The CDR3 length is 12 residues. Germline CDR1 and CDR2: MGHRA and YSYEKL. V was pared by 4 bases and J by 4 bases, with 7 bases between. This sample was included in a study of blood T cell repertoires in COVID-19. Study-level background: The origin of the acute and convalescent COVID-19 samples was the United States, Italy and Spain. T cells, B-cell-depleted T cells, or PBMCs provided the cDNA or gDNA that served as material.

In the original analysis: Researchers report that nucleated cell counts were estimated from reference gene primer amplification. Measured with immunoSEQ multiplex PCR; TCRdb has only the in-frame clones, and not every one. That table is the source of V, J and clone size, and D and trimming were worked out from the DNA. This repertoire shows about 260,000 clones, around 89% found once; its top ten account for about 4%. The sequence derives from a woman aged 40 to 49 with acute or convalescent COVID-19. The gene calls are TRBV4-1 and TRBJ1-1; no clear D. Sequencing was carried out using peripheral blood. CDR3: CASSLPGTEAFF. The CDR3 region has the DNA TGCGCCAGCAGCCTACCGGGCACTGAAGCTTTCTTT.